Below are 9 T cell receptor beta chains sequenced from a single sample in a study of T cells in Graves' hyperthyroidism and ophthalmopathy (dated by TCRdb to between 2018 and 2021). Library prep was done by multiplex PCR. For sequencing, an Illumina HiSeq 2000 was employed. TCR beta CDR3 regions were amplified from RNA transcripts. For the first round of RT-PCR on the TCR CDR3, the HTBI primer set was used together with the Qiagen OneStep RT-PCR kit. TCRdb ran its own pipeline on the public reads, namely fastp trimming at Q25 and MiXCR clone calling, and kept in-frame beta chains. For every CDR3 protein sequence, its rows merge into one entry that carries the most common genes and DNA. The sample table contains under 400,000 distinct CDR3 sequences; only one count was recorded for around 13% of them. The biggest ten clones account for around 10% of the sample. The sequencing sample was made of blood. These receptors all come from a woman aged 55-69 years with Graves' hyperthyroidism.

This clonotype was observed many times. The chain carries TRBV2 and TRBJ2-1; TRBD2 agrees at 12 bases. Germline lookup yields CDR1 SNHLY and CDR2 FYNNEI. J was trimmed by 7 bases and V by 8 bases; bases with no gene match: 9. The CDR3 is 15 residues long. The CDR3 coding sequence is TGTGCCAGCGTTGCGGCTAGCGGGAGGGGGAATGAGCAGTTCTTC. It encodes CASVAASGRGNEQFF. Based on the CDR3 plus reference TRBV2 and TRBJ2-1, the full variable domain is EPEVTQTPSHQVTQMGQEVILRCVPISNHLYFYWYRQILGQKVEFLVSFYNNEISEKSEIFDDQFSVERPDGSNFTLKIRSTKLEDSAMYFCASVAASGRGNEQFFGPGTRLTVL.

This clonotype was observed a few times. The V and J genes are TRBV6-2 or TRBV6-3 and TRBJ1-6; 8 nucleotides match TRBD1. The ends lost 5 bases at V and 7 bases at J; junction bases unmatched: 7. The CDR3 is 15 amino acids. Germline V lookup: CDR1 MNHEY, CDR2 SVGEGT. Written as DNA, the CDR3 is TGTGCCAGCAGTCGTTCCGGGACAGGCAATTCACCCCTCCACTTT. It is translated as CASSRSGTGNSPLHF.

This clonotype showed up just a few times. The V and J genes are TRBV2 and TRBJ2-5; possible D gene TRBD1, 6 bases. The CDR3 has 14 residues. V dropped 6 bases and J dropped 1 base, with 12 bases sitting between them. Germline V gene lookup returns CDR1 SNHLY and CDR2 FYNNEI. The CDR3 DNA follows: TGTGCCAGCAGGGACGGGACAATCCAAGAGACCCAGTACTTC. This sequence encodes CASRDGTIQETQYF.

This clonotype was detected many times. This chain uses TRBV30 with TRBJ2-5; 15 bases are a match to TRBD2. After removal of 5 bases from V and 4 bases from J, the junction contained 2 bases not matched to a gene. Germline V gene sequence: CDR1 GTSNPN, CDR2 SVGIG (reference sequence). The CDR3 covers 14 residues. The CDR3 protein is CAWGTSGRLETQYF. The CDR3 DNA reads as TGTGCCTGGGGGACTAGCGGGAGGTTAGAGACCCAGTACTTC.

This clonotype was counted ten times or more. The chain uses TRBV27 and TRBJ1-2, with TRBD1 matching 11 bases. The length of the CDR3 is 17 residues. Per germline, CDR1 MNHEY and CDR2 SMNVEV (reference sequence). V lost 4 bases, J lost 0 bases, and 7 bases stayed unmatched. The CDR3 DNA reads TGTGCCAGCAGTTCCCGGGACAGGGGGATATCTAACTATGGCTACACCTTC. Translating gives CASSSRDRGISNYGYTF.

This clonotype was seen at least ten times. The CDR3 loop reads CASSLSGQVSYEQYF. Here the CDR3 DNA reads TGCGCCAGCAGCTTGTCGGGACAGGTCTCCTACGAGCAGTACTTC. This rearrangement joins TRBV5-1 to TRBJ2-7; TRBD1 agrees at 8 bases. V lost 1 base to trimming and J lost 0 bases; unmatched junction nucleotides: 3. The CDR3 is 15 residues long. Germline V CDR1 and CDR2: SGHRS, YFSETQ. Together with reference TRBV5-1 and TRBJ2-7, the CDR3 gives the full variable domain: KAGVTQTPRYLIKTRGQQVTLSCSPISGHRSVSWYQQTPGQGLQFLFEYFSETQRNKGNFPGRFSGRQFSNSRSEMNVSTLELGDSALYLCASSLSGQVSYEQYFGPGTRLTVT.

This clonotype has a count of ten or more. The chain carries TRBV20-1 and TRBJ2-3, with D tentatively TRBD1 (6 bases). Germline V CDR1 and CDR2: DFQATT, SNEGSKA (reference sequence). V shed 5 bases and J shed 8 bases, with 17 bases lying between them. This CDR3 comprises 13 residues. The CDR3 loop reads CSAADRTRGTQYF. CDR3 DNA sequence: TGCAGTGCTGCAGACAGGACAAGGGGTACGCAGTATTTT.

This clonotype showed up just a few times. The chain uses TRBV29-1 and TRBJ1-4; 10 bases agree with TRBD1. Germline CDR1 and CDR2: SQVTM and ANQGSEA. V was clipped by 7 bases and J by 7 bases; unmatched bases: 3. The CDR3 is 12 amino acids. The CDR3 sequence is CSGGQGTEKLFF. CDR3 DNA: TGCAGCGGGGGACAGGGGACTGAAAAACTGTTTTTT.

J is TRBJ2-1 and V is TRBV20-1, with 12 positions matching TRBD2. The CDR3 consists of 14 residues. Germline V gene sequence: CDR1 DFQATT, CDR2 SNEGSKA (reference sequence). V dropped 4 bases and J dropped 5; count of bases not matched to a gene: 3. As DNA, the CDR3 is TGCAGTGCTACCCGGACTAGCGGGAACAATGAGCAGTTCTTC. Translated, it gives CSATRTSGNNEQFF.